The entry below gives a single TCR beta chain sequence along with its context. Antigen specificity is unknown. The data are from a study of T cells in localized non-small cell lung cancer. Sequencing was performed with immunoSEQ multiplex PCR; in TCRdb, only in-frame clones are kept and a portion is missing. The sample carries tens of thousands of clones, 84% recorded once. Findings of the study overall: Sequencing, confined to only one tumor region, leaves heterogeneity possible. For the top 100 tumor clones, a median about 57 also appeared in adjacent lung. Higher blood T cell density went with longer overall survival. Uninvolved adjacent lung showed higher T cell clonality than tumor.

This sequence originates from a female donor older than 55 with stage I lung adenocarcinoma. Here the sequenced sample was peripheral blood, taken before any cancer treatment.

CDR3 sequence: CSVVRDNYGYTF. The CDR3 DNA is TGCAGCGTAGTCAGGGATAACTATGGCTACACCTTC. The chain employs TRBV29-1 and TRBJ1-2, with D possibly TRBD1 on 5 matching bases. The CDR3 contains 12 residues. Germline CDR1 SQVTM, CDR2 ANQGSEA. Trimming removed 6 bases at V and 1 base at J, with 9 bases between.